The source of this T cell receptor beta chain is a study of identifying expanded T cells in peripheral blood. Some clones are missing from TCRdb's copy, which holds only in-frame ones; the method was immunoSEQ multiplex PCR. The sample includes approximately 110,000 clones, more than 85% of them seen just once. Germline V gives CDR1 SNHLY, CDR2 FYNNEI. CDR3 length: 12 amino acids. Trimming shortened V by 8 bases and J by 3 bases, and 8 bases separated the two germline ends. The sequenced material came from blood. The TCR was taken from a person aged 18 to 75 in good health. This chain uses TRBV2 with TRBJ1-3; D uncertain. The CDR3 sequence: CASRSDGNTIYF. Written as DNA, the CDR3 is TGTGCCAGCCGGTCAGATGGAAACACCATATATTTT.